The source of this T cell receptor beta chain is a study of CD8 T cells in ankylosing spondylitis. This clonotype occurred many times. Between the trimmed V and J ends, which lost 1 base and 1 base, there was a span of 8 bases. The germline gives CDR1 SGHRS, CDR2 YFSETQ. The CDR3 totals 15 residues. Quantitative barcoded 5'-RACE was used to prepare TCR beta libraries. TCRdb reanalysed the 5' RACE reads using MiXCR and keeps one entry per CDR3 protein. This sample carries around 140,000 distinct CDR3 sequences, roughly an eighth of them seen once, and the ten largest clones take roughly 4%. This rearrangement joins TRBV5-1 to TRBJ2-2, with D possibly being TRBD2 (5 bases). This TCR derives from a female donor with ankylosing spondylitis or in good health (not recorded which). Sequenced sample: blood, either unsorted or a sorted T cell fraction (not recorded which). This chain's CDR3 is CASSLQRENTGELFF. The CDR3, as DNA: TGCGCCAGCAGCTTGCAGAGGGAGAACACCGGGGAGCTGTTTTTT.